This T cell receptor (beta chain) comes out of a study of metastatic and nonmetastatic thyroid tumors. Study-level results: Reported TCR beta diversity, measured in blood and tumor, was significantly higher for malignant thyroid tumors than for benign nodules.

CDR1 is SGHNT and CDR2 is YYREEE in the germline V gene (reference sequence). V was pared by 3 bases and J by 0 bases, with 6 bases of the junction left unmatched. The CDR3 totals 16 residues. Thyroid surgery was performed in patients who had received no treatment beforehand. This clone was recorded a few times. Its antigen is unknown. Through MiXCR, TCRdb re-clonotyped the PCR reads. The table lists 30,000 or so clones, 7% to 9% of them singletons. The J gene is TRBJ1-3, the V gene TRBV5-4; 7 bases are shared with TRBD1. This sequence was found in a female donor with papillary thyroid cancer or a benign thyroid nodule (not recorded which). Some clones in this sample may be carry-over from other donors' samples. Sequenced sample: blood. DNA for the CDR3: TGTGCCAGCAGCTGGGACAGCTTCGGCTCTGGAAACACCATATATTTT. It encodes CASSWDSFGSGNTIYF. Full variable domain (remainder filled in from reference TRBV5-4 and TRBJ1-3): ETGVTQSPTHLIKTRGQQVTLRCSSQSGHNTVSWYQQALGQGPQFIFQYYREEENGRGNFPPRFSGLQFPNYSSELNVNALELDDSALYLCASSWDSFGSGNTIYFGEGSWLTVV.